What follows is one TCR beta chain and its context. Its cognate antigen is unknown. With UMI labels, 5' RACE was used to prepare the TRB cDNA libraries. One entry per CDR3 protein, without DNA, is what TCRdb gives after re-calling the 5' RACE reads. The table for this sample gives about 60,000 distinct CDR3 sequences. The sample is drawn from a study of CXCR3-negative and CXCR3-positive naive CD8 T cells. As for the study in general: Sequencing gave approximately 140 million TRB reads overall, about 1.5 +/- 0.3 million per library. Study outcomes and limitations: Naive subsets expressed similar surface CD5; TRB CDR3 features served to infer TCR strength. Both naive subsets had comparably high diversity; memory CD8+ cells much lower. More hydrophobic TRB CDR3s occurred in CXCR3-positive than in CXCR3-negative naive cells.

CDR3 length equals 14 residues. The germline gives CDR1 MDHEN, CDR2 SYDVKM. The chain is built from TRBV28 and TRBJ2-4; TCRdb lists TRBD1, though no DNA is available to test this call. Sequencing was done on a sample of naive CXCR3+ CD8+ T cells from blood. Subset in this sample: CD45RO-CCR7+CD27+CD95- naive CD8+ T cells expressing CXCR3 (TNR3+). The receptor comes from a human donor in good health. Some clones in this sample may be carry-over from other donors' samples. This CDR3 reads CASSLETDSDIQYF.